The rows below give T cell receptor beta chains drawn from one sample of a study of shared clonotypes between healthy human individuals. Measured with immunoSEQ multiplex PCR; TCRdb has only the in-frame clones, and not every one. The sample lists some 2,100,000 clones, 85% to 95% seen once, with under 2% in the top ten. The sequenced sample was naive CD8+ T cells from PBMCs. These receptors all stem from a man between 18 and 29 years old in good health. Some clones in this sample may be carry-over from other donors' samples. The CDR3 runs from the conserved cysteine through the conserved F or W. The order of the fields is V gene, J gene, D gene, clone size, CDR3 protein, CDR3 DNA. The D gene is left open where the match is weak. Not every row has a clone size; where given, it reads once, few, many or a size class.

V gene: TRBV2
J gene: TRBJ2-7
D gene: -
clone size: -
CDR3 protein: CASRGIPTYEQYF
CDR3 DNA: TGTGCCAGCAGGGGGATTCCCACCTACGAGCAGTACTTC

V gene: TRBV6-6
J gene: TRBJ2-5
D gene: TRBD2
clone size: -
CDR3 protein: CASRPRLAGTETQYF
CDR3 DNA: TGTGCCAGCCGGCCTCGACTAGCGGGTACTGAGACCCAGTACTTC

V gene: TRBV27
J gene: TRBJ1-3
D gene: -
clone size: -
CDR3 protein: CASSRRGAGNTIYF
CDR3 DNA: TGTGCCAGCAGTAGGAGGGGCGCTGGAAACACCATATATTTT

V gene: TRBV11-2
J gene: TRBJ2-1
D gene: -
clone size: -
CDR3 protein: CASSLGVIEQFF
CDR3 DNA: TGTGCCAGCAGCTTAGGAGTGATTGAGCAGTTCTTC

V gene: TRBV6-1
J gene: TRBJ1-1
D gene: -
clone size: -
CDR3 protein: CASNTGGYEAFF
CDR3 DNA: TGTGCCAGCAACACAGGAGGCTACGAAGCTTTCTTT

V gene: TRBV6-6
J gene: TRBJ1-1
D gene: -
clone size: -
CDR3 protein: CASSYSGVNTEAFF
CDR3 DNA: TGTGCCAGCAGTTACTCAGGTGTGAACACTGAAGCTTTCTTT

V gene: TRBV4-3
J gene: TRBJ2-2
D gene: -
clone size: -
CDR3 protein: CASSRLLTGLPPNTGELFF
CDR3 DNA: TGCGCCAGCAGCCGACTCCTGACGGGACTCCCACCGAACACCGGGGAGCTGTTTTTT

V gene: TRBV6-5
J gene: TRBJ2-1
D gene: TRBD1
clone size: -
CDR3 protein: CASSSTGGADEQFF
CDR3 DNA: TGTGCCAGCAGTTCGACAGGGGGCGCGGATGAGCAGTTCTTC

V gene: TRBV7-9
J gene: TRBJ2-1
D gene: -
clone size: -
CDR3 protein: CASSSTTRGGYEQFF
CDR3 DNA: TGTGCCAGCAGCTCTACTACTCGGGGCGGGTATGAGCAGTTCTTC

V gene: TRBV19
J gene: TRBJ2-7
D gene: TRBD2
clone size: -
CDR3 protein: CASSIYPGLAGEGEQYF
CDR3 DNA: TGTGCCAGTAGTATTTACCCGGGACTAGCGGGAGAAGGCGAGCAGTACTTC

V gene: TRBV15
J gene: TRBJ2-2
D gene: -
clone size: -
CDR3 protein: CATSRQESETGELFF
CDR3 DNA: TGTGCCACCAGCAGACAGGAGAGTGAGACCGGGGAGCTGTTTTTT

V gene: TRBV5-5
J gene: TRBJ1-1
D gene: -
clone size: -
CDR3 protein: CASSLIANTEAFF
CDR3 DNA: TGTGCCAGCAGCTTGATAGCGAACACTGAAGCTTTCTTT

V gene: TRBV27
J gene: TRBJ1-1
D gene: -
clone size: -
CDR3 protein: CASRPNLVNTEAFF
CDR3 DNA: TGTGCCAGCAGACCCAATTTGGTTAACACTGAAGCTTTCTTT

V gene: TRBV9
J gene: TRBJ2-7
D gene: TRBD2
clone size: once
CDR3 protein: CASSVGAGGPYEQYF
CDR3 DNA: TGTGCCAGCAGCGTAGGAGCGGGGGGGCCTTACGAGCAGTACTTC

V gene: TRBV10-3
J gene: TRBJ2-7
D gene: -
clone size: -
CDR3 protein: CAISKLDEQYF
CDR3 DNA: TGTGCCATCAGTAAATTGGACGAGCAGTACTTC

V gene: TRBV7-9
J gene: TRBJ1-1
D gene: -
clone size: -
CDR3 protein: CASSLVSLNTEAFF
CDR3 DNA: TGTGCCAGCAGCTTAGTATCGTTGAACACTGAAGCTTTCTTT

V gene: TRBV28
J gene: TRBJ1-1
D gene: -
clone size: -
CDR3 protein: CASSPRPGQNTEAFF
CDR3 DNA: TGTGCCAGCAGCCCACGGCCGGGACAGAACACTGAAGCTTTCTTT

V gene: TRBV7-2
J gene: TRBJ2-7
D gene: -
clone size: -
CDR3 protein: CASSLDIGENEQYF
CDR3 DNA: TGTGCCAGCAGCTTAGATATAGGGGAGAACGAGCAGTACTTC

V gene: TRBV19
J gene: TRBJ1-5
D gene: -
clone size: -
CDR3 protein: CASSAGYQPQHF
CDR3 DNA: TGTGCCAGTAGCGCAGGGTATCAGCCCCAGCATTTT

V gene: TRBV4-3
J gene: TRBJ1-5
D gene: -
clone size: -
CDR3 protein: CASSQDWTKPQHF
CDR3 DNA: TGCGCCAGCAGCCAAGATTGGACCAAACCCCAGCATTTT

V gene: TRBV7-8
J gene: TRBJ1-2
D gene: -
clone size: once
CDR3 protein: CASSLVLPAYGYTF
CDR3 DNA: TGTGCCAGCAGCTTAGTTCTCCCGGCCTATGGCTACACCTTC

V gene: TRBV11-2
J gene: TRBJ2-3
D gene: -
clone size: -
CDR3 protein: CASSLDFPADTQYF
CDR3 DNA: TGTGCCAGCAGCTTAGATTTCCCCGCAGATACGCAGTATTTT

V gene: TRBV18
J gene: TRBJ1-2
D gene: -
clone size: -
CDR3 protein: CASSPNRDGPYYGYTF
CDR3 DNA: TGTGCCAGCTCACCGAACAGGGACGGCCCTTACTATGGCTACACCTTC

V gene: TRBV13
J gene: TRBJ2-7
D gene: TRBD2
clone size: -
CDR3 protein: CASSPRTSGGHGQYF
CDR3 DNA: TGTGCCAGCAGCCCAAGGACTAGCGGGGGCCATGGGCAGTACTTC

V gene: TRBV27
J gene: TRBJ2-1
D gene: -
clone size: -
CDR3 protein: CASSLAGWNEQFF
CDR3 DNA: TGTGCCAGCAGTTTAGCCGGGTGGAATGAGCAGTTCTTC

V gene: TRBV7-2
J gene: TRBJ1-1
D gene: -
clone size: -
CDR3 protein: CASSPDPPFGSFF
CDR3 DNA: TGTGCCAGCAGCCCGGACCCACCCTTTGGTTCTTTCTTT

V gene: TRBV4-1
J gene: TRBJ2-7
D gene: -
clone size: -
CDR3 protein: CASSQYDSPNYEQYF
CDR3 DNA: TGCGCCAGCAGCCAATATGACAGTCCTAATTACGAGCAGTACTTC

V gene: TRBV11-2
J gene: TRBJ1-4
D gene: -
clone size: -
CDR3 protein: CASSPLTTTNEKLFF
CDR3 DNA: TGTGCCAGCAGCCCTTTGACAACAACTAATGAAAAACTGTTTTTT